The clone carrying this T cell receptor (beta chain) ranks as medium-sized. Its cognate antigen is unknown. The germline CDR1 and CDR2 sequences are MRHNA and SNTAGT. This CDR3 comprises 14 residues. Germline trimming cut 5 bases from V and 5 bases from J; bases unmatched to any gene: 3. The data were taken from a study of metastatic and nonmetastatic thyroid tumors. Study-wide context: Repertoires from malignant and benign thyroid patients were compared across blood and tumor or nodule tissue. Points from the study as a whole: TCR beta diversity was reportedly significantly higher in malignant thyroid tumors than benign nodules, in blood and tumor.

There were no patients who had received any treatment before thyroid surgery. TCRdb reanalyzed the PCR reads via MiXCR. The table records under 25,000 clones, around 28% of them present only once. Sample: blood. The J gene is TRBJ1-6, the V gene TRBV6-4, with 7 nucleotides matching TRBD1. The source of this sequence is a female donor with papillary thyroid cancer or a benign thyroid nodule (not recorded which). Some clones in this sample may be carry-over from other donors' samples. The CDR3 reads CASSTGTDNSPLHF. The CDR3 DNA sequence: TGTGCCAGCAGTACCGGGACAGATAATTCACCCCTCCACTTT.